These 13 T cell receptor beta chains share one sample of origin, sequenced in a study of blood T cell repertoires in COVID-19. Sequencing was performed with immunoSEQ multiplex PCR; in TCRdb, only in-frame clones are kept and a portion is missing. The data contain approximately 70,000 clones, approximately 91% of them seen just once; the ten biggest clones take up around 13%. Source material: peripheral blood. The receptors were gathered from a human donor with active COVID-19. The donor label of this sample is uncertain.

The V call is TRBV21-1, the J call TRBJ2-7; TRBD1, the table's D call, was not compared with the DNA. TRBV21-1 is tagged as a pseudogene. This CDR3 region has 18 residues. CDR3 bases: TGTGCCAGCAGCAAAGTTTGTTACGGAAACAGGGTCTCCTACGAGCAGTACTTC. It encodes CASSKVCYGNRVSYEQYF.

This rearrangement joins TRBV18 to TRBJ1-3; 9 bases agree with TRBD1. Germline V gene lookup returns CDR1 KGHSH and CDR2 LQKENI. The J segment lost 5 bases and the V segment lost 3 bases, leaving 11 bases of the junction unmatched. There are 17 residues in the CDR3. CDR3 sequence (DNA): TGTGCCAGCTCACCGGGGGACAGGGCCAACCCGAGAAACACCATATATTTT. Its protein product is CASSPGDRANPRNTIYF.

The V and J genes are TRBV28 and TRBJ1-2; D unresolved. Germline V gene lookup returns CDR1 MDHEN and CDR2 SYDVKM. V was pared by 6 bases and J by 7 bases, with 12 bases between. The CDR3 is made up of 12 amino acids. The CDR3 loop reads CASRSGGGGYTF. The CDR3 DNA follows: TGTGCCAGCAGGTCGGGAGGAGGTGGCTACACCTTC.

The V gene is TRBV27, the J gene TRBJ1-2, with a possible D match to TRBD1 (6 bases). CDR3 size: 16 residues. Trimming removed 2 bases from V and 4 bases from J, with 17 bases in between. From germline, CDR1 is MNHEY and CDR2 SMNVEV (reference sequence). The CDR3 region has the DNA TGTGCCAGCAGTTTAGACAGGCTGGGTGGAATCTATGGCTACACCTTC. Translation gives CASSLDRLGGIYGYTF.

The V and J genes are TRBV6-2 or TRBV6-3 and TRBJ1-4; TRBD1 might be the D (6 bases). The CDR3 extends over 12 amino acids. The germline V gene has CDR1 MNHEY and CDR2 SVGEGT. Trimming took 6 bases from V and 8 from J, leaving 10 bases between them. This CDR3 reads CASSSQGEKLFF. The CDR3 bases are TGTGCCAGCAGCTCCCAGGGGGAAAAACTGTTTTTT.

This sequence joins TRBV24-1 and TRBJ2-3; 8 bases are a match to TRBD1. The CDR3 has 15 amino acids. V lost 3 bases, J lost 3 bases, and 4 bases stayed unmatched. Germline V CDR1 and CDR2: KGHDR, SFDVKD. The CDR3 DNA reads as TGTGCCACCAGTGATCACGGACAGGGAACAGATACGCAGTATTTT. It is translated as CATSDHGQGTDTQYF.

In this sample, this clone turned up once. The V call is TRBV9, the J call TRBJ2-5; 11 bases match TRBD2. Germline CDR1 reads SGDLS; CDR2 reads YYNGEE. With V trimmed by 0 bases and J by 4 bases, 5 bases remained unmatched. The CDR3 contains 16 residues. CDR3 loop: CASSVGTSGLSETQYF. In nucleotides, the CDR3 is TGTGCCAGCAGCGTAGGGACTAGCGGGCTTTCAGAGACCCAGTACTTC.

The J gene is TRBJ2-5, the V gene TRBV19; 13 bases fit TRBD2. V gave up 5 bases and J gave up 4 bases; unmatched junction bases: 4. The CDR3 is 15 amino acids. Per the germline V gene, CDR1 is LNHDA and CDR2 is SQIVND (reference sequence). CDR3 region: CASSSRLAGGETQYF. In DNA, the CDR3 is TGTGCCAGTAGTTCCAGACTAGCGGGAGGAGAGACCCAGTACTTC.

To note about this clone: Other DNA sequences in this specimen translate into the identical CDR3. The chain links TRBV15 to TRBJ1-2; TRBD1 matches 8 bases. The V gene end was trimmed by 3 bases and the J gene end by 5 bases; junction bases not matched to a gene: 5. The CDR3 extends over 14 amino acids. Germline V gives CDR1 LNHNV, CDR2 YYDKDF (reference sequence). The CDR3 region is CATSRDRVGYGYTF. The CDR3 nucleotides are TGTGCCACCAGCAGGGACAGGGTCGGGTATGGCTACACCTTC.

The V gene is TRBV23-1, the J gene TRBJ2-4; D unresolved. TRBV23-1 is classed as an ORF, of uncertain function. V lost 6 bases and J 0 bases, leaving 15 bases between the germline ends. The length of the CDR3 is 16 residues. The CDR3: CASSRHYRVAKNIQYF. CDR3 bases: TGCGCCAGCAGCCGACATTACAGAGTAGCCAAAAACATTCAGTACTTC.

This clone was observed a single time. The chain recombines TRBV5-6 with TRBJ2-5; 8 positions match TRBD1. The CDR3 covers 13 residues. Trimming cost V 5 bases and J 3 bases; bases outside gene matches: 3. Germline CDR1 SGHDT, CDR2 YYEEEE. The CDR3 protein is CASRGQGKETQYF. CDR3 sequence (DNA): TGTGCCAGCAGAGGACAGGGCAAAGAGACCCAGTACTTC.

The V call is TRBV6-5, the J call TRBJ2-3; D may be TRBD2 (6 bases). The CDR3 is 15 residues long. V shed 6 bases and J shed 3 bases, with 16 bases lying between them. Germline CDR1 reads MNHEY; CDR2 reads SVGAGI. CDR3 nucleotides: TGTGCCAGCAGGATTATTAGCGGCACGACAGATACGCAGTATTTT. This gives the protein CASRIISGTTDTQYF.

This chain uses TRBV28 with TRBJ1-1, with D possibly being TRBD1 (5 bases). With 7 bases removed from V and 0 bases from J, the gap between germline ends came to 15 bases. This CDR3 has 15 amino acids. From germline, CDR1 is MDHEN and CDR2 SYDVKM. The chain's CDR3 is CASTPETGVNTEAFF. CDR3 nucleotide sequence: TGTGCCAGCACTCCCGAGACGGGGGTGAACACTGAAGCTTTCTTT.